This T cell receptor beta chain was sequenced in a study of T cells in Graves' hyperthyroidism and ophthalmopathy. The overall study: Peripheral blood sampling occurred at initial diagnosis, before any treatment. Study-level points and caveats: Separating ophthalmopathy from stable hyperthyroidism was achieved by a 13 V-J model. The blood repertoire included most of the expanded thyroid clonotypes above 0.001.

Looked up from germline, CDR1 is SGHTA and CDR2 is FQGNSA. CDR3 size: 16 residues. With 3 bases removed from V and 5 bases from J, the gap between germline ends came to 19 bases. Researchers took RNA transcripts and amplified the TCR beta CDR3 regions from them. Initially, a first-round RT-PCR of the TCR CDR3 employed the HTBI primer set. From the multiplex PCR reads, TCRdb called clonotypes with MiXCR, one entry per CDR3 protein. The sample has about 370,000 distinct CDR3 sequences, approximately 16% seen once. Diagnoses rested on clinical symptoms, serum thyroxine and TRAb, thyroid ultrasound and orbital computed tomography. This clonotype was recorded many times. Its antigen is not known.

The sample was blood. The V call is TRBV7-2, the J call TRBJ2-5, with D possibly being TRBD1 or TRBD2 (5 bases each). The TCR comes from a woman aged 60-75 years with Graves' ophthalmopathy. The CDR3 nucleotides read TGTGCCAGCAGCTTCGGGGCTAGCAGCACTGGGGAGACCCAGTACTTC. Translated: CASSFGASSTGETQYF.